These T cell receptor beta chains were read from a single sample in a study of blood T cell repertoires in COVID-19. Generated by immunoSEQ multiplex PCR, the TCRdb table keeps only in-frame clones and is missing some. The sample lists approximately 100,000 clones; roughly 83% were seen once. Material for sequencing was peripheral blood. The receptors here all came from a woman in her fifties or sixties with acute or convalescent COVID-19. The CDR3 runs from the conserved cysteine through the conserved F or W. Clone size is given for some rows only: seen once, a few or many times, or a class if the clone is expanded.

13,TRBV4-1,-,TRBJ1-5,CASSQNRDQPQHF
16,TRBV4-1,-,TRBJ2-1,CASSQGGLAPYNEQFF
13,TRBV11-1,-,TRBJ2-7,CASSLGRWYEQYF
17,TRBV19,-,TRBJ1-5,CASSIASGSRGNQPQHF
17,TRBV4-2,-,TRBJ2-1,CASSAPPPRKSYNEQFF
15,TRBV19,-,TRBJ1-5,CASSIRRDRAGAQHF
12,TRBV30,once,TRBJ1-1,CACTTLNTEAFF
13,TRBV12-3/TRBV12-4,-,TRBJ1-2,CASSGTVIYGYTF
15,TRBV9,once,TRBJ1-2,CASSVGTGADYGYTF
15,TRBV18,-,TRBJ1-2,CASSQSTQGSYGYTF
15,TRBV5-1,-,TRBJ2-7,CASSRGGTPSYEQYF
13,TRBV5-8,-,TRBJ2-5,CASSSTVPGTQYF
11,TRBV4-1,once,TRBJ1-1,CASSRESQAFF
16,TRBV30,-,TRBJ1-2,CAWSAGIGQGLDGYTF
18,TRBV27,-,TRBJ1-6,CASSPGQRMSSYNSPLHF
16,TRBV28,-,TRBJ2-2,CASREHRAGVAGELFF
18,TRBV3-1/TRBV3-2,-,TRBJ1-3,CASSQDHPAQISGNTIYF
15,TRBV5-1,-,TRBJ1-1,CASSLTDREGAEAFF
12,TRBV28,-,TRBJ2-5,CASSLYGGAQYF
15,TRBV4-3,-,TRBJ2-7,CASSQVAGYRYEQYF
15,TRBV28,-,TRBJ1-2,CASSFFAVRTFGYTF
15,TRBV7-9,-,TRBJ2-3,CASSYKRGGPDTQYF